The 25 T cell receptor beta chains in this list originate from one sample, sequenced in a study of cytomegalovirus exposure and HLA in healthy donors. 60 Vbeta and 13 Jbeta primers were used in PCR. Repertoires were generated with immunoSEQ multiplex PCR, while TCRdb's copy carries only in-frame clones and drops some. The data contain about 130,000 clones, around 73% of them singletons. The sample was PBMCs. Source of these receptors: a man younger than 45 in good health and CMV-seropositive.

The rearrangement uses TRBV27 and TRBJ2-2; no firm D call. There are 17 residues in the CDR3. Trimming shortened V by 4 bases and J by 6 bases, and 21 bases separated the two germline ends. CDR1 is MNHEY, CDR2 SMNVEV, per germline (reference sequence). The CDR3 spells CASSWLRLRNTAGELFF. CDR3 in DNA: TGTGCCAGCAGTTGGTTGCGTCTCCGAAATACGGCCGGGGAGCTGTTTTTT.

This clone has a handful of counts. This chain joins TRBV19 and TRBJ2-5; 11 bases map to TRBD2. V shed 1 base, J shed 2 bases, and the junction held 6 bases outside the gene matches. Looked up from germline, CDR1 is LNHDA and CDR2 is SQIVND (reference sequence). The CDR3 consists of 17 residues. The CDR3 DNA reads TGTGCCAGTAGTATAGGACTAGCGGGGACACCACAAGAGACCCAGTACTTC. Protein: CASSIGLAGTPQETQYF.

This clone showed up just a few times. The chain is built from TRBV11-2 and TRBJ2-7; D gene ambiguous. V was pared by 2 bases and J by 0 bases, with 11 bases between. The germline V gene encodes CDR1 SGHAT and CDR2 FQNNGV. The CDR3 is made up of 15 amino acids. This chain's CDR3 is CASSLRGSISYEQYF. The CDR3, as DNA: TGTGCCAGCAGCTTAAGAGGCAGTATCTCCTACGAGCAGTACTTC.

The chain joins TRBV7-9 to TRBJ2-1; D may be TRBD2 (6 bases). Germline V CDR1 and CDR2: SEHNR, FQNEAQ (reference sequence). This CDR3 spans 18 amino acids. V was clipped by 0 bases and J by 8 bases, with 23 bases between them. CDR3 sequence: CASSLAEGRTAGSYEQFF. The CDR3 DNA reads TGTGCCAGCAGCTTAGCGGAAGGAAGGACTGCGGGGAGTTATGAGCAGTTCTTC.

In its sample, this clone was seen a few times. Other DNA sequences in this sample translate to the same CDR3. The J gene is TRBJ2-5, the V gene TRBV5-1; 7 nucleotides match TRBD2. This CDR3 spans 15 amino acids. CDR1 and CDR2 (germline): SGHRS, YFSETQ. V lost 0 bases and J lost 3; bases outside the gene matches: 5. CDR3 bases: TGCGCCAGCAGCTTGGCCGGTCTAGCGGAAGAGACCCAGTACTTC. It yields the protein CASSLAGLAEETQYF. The full variable domain, its missing parts supplied by reference TRBV5-1 and TRBJ2-5, is KAGVTQTPRYLIKTRGQQVTLSCSPISGHRSVSWYQQTPGQGLQFLFEYFSETQRNKGNFPGRFSGRQFSNSRSEMNVSTLELGDSALYLCASSLAGLAEETQYFGPGTRLLVL.

This rearrangement joins TRBV7-9 to TRBJ2-1; D might be TRBD2 (5 bases). This CDR3 contains 15 residues. Trimming took 5 bases from V and 5 from J, leaving 16 bases between them. Germline values: CDR1 SEHNR, CDR2 FQNEAQ (reference sequence). The CDR3 coding sequence is TGTGCCAGCAGCCCCCGAGGGAGCGCCGACAATGAGCAGTTCTTC. This sequence encodes CASSPRGSADNEQFF.

The chain combines TRBV10-3 with TRBJ1-1, with D unresolved. With 6 bases removed from V and 1 base from J, the gap between germline ends came to 12 bases. The germline gives CDR1 ENHRY, CDR2 SYGVKD. The CDR3 extends over 14 amino acids. CDR3 amino acids: CAIRPGNGNTEAFF. The CDR3 DNA reads TGTGCCATCAGGCCGGGTAATGGGAACACTGAAGCTTTCTTT.

The chain joins TRBV7-2 to TRBJ1-2; D uncertain. The CDR3 consists of 13 residues. Germline assignment: CDR1 SGHTA and CDR2 FQGNSA. V lost 0 bases to trimming and J lost 7 bases, with 9 bases between them. This CDR3 reads CASSLALRGGYTF. The CDR3 nucleotides read TGTGCCAGCAGCTTAGCGCTGCGGGGTGGCTACACCTTC.

The J gene is TRBJ2-6, the V gene TRBV7-9; D gene unclear. This CDR3 has 16 amino acids. In germline, CDR1 is SEHNR, CDR2 FQNEAQ (reference sequence). V was pared by 3 bases and J by 0 bases, with 9 bases between. The CDR3 sequence is CASSFPVNSGANVLTF. The CDR3 nucleotides are TGTGCCAGCAGCTTTCCAGTCAACTCTGGGGCCAACGTCCTGACTTTC.

The chain carries TRBV7-6 and TRBJ1-2; D is uncertain. V was shortened by 2 bases and J by 10 bases, with 17 bases between the two germline ends. This CDR3 has 14 residues. From germline, CDR1 is SGHVS and CDR2 FNYEAQ. The chain's CDR3 is CASSLNAGPSDYTF. The CDR3 coding sequence is TGTGCCAGCAGCTTAAACGCGGGTCCGTCGGACTACACCTTC.

This clone was counted between two and nine times. This chain connects TRBV7-3 to TRBJ2-5; D is perhaps TRBD2 (6 bases). CDR1 is SGHTA and CDR2 is FQGTGA in the germline V gene. There are 15 residues in the CDR3. V dropped 5 bases and J dropped 4 bases, with 17 bases sitting between them. CDR3 in amino acids: CASSLQGLMGETQYF. The CDR3 region has the DNA TGTGCCAGCAGCCTTCAGGGACTCATGGGAGAGACCCAGTACTTC.

The V and J genes are TRBV9 and TRBJ2-7; 9 positions agree with TRBD2. There are 16 residues in the CDR3. The V segment lost 0 bases and the J segment 6 bases; nucleotides outside the gene matches: 10. Germline-derived CDR1 and CDR2 are SGDLS and YYNGEE. The CDR3 loop reads CASSVGAGGPLSEQYF. The CDR3, as DNA: TGTGCCAGCAGCGTAGGTGCGGGAGGGCCGTTATCCGAGCAGTACTTC.

The chain recombines TRBV7-7 with TRBJ2-1; 14 bases are shared with TRBD2. Germline V lookup: CDR1 SSHAT, CDR2 FNYEAQ (reference sequence). This CDR3 is built from 15 residues. With V trimmed by 3 bases and J by 8 bases, 3 bases remained unmatched. CDR3 in amino acids: CASSLGLAGDHEQFF. The CDR3 coding sequence is TGTGCCAGCAGCTTGGGACTAGCGGGAGATCATGAGCAGTTCTTC.

This clone has only a few counts. V gene TRBV4-3 combines with J gene TRBJ2-1; possible D gene TRBD2, 7 bases. Germline V gene data show CDR1 as LGHNA and CDR2 as YSLEER. The CDR3 is 13 residues long. V shed 6 bases and J shed 8 bases, with 14 bases lying between them. The CDR3 reads CASSQRGGDEQFF. The CDR3 DNA follows: TGCGCCAGCAGTCAAAGGGGGGGGGATGAGCAGTTCTTC.

V and J are TRBV4-3 and TRBJ2-7; TRBD1 matches at 7 bases. Trimming took 4 bases from V and 2 from J; bases not matched to a gene: 5. CDR3 length: 14 residues. Germline V gives CDR1 LGHNA, CDR2 YSLEER. In nucleotides, the CDR3 is TGCGCCAGCAGCCTGGGACAGCAGACCTACGAGCAGTACTTC. As protein: CASSLGQQTYEQYF.

This clone has only a few counts. V is TRBV10-3 and J is TRBJ1-2; 10 positions agree with TRBD1. The CDR3 is 15 residues long. Germline lookup yields CDR1 ENHRY and CDR2 SYGVKD. The V and J ends lost 7 bases and 6 bases, in that order; junction bases with no gene match: 11. The CDR3 nucleotides are TGTGCCATCACCGGGAACAGACAGGGGGCGGATGGCTACACCTTC. Its protein is CAITGNRQGADGYTF.

V and J are TRBV5-1 and TRBJ2-1; 11 nucleotides align to TRBD2. The CDR3 consists of 15 residues. The ends lost 0 bases at V and 7 bases at J; junction bases unmatched: 3. Germline V gives CDR1 SGHRS, CDR2 YFSETQ. The CDR3, as DNA: TGCGCCAGCAGCTTGGATTTAGCGGGAGGGAATGAGCAGTTCTTC. Protein: CASSLDLAGGNEQFF.

This clone was recorded only once. The CDR3 ends on some other residue instead of the conserved phenylalanine or tryptophan, so this is likely a read error. J is TRBJ2-2 and V is TRBV30, with D hard to call. Trimming stripped 1 base from V and 7 bases from J, with 4 bases between. The CDR3 length is 11 residues. Germline CDR1 and CDR2: GTSNPN and SVGIG (reference sequence). The CDR3 region has the DNA TGTGCCTGGAGTGGAGGCGGGGAGCTGTTTTCT. Translated, it gives CAWSGGGELFS.

The rearrangement joins TRBV6-5 to TRBJ2-5; no clear D gene. Germline CDR1 MNHEY, CDR2 SVGAGI. This CDR3 is built from 14 residues. V lost 6 bases and J lost 4, with 15 bases in between. The CDR3 coding sequence is TGTGCCAGCAGCCTCCTAGGATTTTCAGAGACCCAGTACTTC. Its translation: CASSLLGFSETQYF.

V usage is TRBV7-2 and J usage is TRBJ1-5, with 7 bases matching TRBD1. The CDR3 consists of 15 residues. In germline, CDR1 is SGHTA, CDR2 FQGNSA. With 1 base clipped from V and 6 bases from J, the junction kept 6 bases outside the gene matches. Here the CDR3 reads CASSLDRGSGQPQHF. The DNA for the CDR3 is TGTGCCAGCAGCTTAGACAGGGGTTCGGGTCAGCCCCAGCATTTT.

The chain has TRBV2 and TRBJ2-3; 10 bases map to TRBD2. Germline trimming cut 6 bases from V and 2 bases from J; bases unmatched to any gene: 8. The CDR3 runs to 16 residues. Germline assignment: CDR1 SNHLY and CDR2 FYNNEI. CDR3 nucleotides: TGTGCCAGCAGCCTGGGACTAGCGACGGACACAGATACGCAGTATTTT. Its protein is CASSLGLATDTDTQYF.

The chain is built from TRBV9 and TRBJ2-1, with TRBD1 as a possible D gene (6 bases). V lost 9 bases and J 7 bases, leaving 14 bases between the germline ends. There are 12 residues in the CDR3. CDR1 is SGDLS, CDR2 YYNGEE, per germline. This chain's CDR3 is CATEGVRNEQFF. CDR3 nucleotide sequence: TGTGCCACCGAGGGGGTGCGGAATGAGCAGTTCTTC.

This clone was recorded a few times. The chain uses TRBV27 and TRBJ1-5; D uncertain. The germline V gene has CDR1 MNHEY and CDR2 SMNVEV (reference sequence). The V end lost 8 bases, the J end lost 2 bases, and 10 bases lay between the germline ends. This CDR3 is built from 13 residues. The CDR3, as DNA: TGTGCCAGCGGCGGCATTGGCAATCAGCCCCAGCATTTT. This translates into CASGGIGNQPQHF.

The chain joins TRBV30 to TRBJ2-4, with TRBD1 matching over 10 bases. The CDR3 runs 14 residues. With 3 bases clipped from V and 15 bases from J, the junction kept 14 bases outside the gene matches. The germline V gene has CDR1 GTSNPN and CDR2 SVGIG (reference sequence). This CDR3 is CAWSRQGASGLWYF. As DNA, the CDR3 is TGTGCCTGGAGCCGACAGGGGGCATCAGGCCTTTGGTACTTC.

This clone appeared once. The chain recombines TRBV5-4 with TRBJ1-1; the D is unclear. Looked up from germline, CDR1 is SGHNT and CDR2 is YYREEE (reference sequence). Between the trimmed V and J ends, which lost 1 base and 0 bases, there was a span of 13 bases. The CDR3 has 16 amino acids. Here the CDR3 reads CASSLSALPMNTEAFF. CDR3 DNA: TGTGCCAGCAGCTTGAGCGCGCTACCTATGAACACTGAAGCTTTCTTT.